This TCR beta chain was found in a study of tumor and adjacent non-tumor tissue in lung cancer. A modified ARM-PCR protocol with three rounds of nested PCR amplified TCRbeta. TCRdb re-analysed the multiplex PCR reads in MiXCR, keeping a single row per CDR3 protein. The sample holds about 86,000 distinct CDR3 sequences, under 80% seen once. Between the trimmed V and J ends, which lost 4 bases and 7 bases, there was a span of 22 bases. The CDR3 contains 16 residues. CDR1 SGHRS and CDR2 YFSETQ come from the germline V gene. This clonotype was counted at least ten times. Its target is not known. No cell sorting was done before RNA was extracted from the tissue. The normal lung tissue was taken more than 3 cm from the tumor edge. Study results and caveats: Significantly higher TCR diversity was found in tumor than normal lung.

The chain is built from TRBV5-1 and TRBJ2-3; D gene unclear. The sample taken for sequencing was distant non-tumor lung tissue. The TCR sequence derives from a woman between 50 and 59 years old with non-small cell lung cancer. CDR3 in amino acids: CASSERPRSQIHTQYF. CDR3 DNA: TGCGCCAGCAGCGAAAGGCCCCGATCACAAATCCATACGCAGTATTTT.